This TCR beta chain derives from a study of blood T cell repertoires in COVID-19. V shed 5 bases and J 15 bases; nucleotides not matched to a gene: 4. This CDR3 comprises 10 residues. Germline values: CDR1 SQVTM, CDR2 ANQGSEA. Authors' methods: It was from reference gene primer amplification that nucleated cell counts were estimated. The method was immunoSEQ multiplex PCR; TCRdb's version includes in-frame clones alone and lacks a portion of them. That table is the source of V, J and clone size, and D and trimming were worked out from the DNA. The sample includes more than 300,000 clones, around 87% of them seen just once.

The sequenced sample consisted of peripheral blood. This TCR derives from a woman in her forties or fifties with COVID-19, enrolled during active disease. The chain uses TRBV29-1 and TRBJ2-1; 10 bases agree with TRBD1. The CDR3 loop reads CSVYDRGPFF. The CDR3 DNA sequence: TGCAGCGTTTACGACAGGGGGCCGTTCTTC.